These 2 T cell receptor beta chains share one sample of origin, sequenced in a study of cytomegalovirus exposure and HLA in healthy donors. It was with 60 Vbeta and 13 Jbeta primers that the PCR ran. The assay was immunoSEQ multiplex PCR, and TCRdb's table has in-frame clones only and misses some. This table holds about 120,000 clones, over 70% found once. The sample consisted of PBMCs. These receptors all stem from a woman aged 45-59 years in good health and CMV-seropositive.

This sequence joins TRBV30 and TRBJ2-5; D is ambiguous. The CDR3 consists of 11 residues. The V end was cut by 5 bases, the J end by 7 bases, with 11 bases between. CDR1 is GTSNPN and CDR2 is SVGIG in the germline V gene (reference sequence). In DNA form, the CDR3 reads TGTGCCTGGCTGACCCGAGGGACCCAGTACTTC. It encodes CAWLTRGTQYF.

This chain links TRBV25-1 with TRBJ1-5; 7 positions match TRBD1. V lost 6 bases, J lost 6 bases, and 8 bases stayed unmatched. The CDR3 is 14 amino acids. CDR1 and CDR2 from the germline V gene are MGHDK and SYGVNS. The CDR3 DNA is TGTGCCAGCAGCCCGACAGGGTATCGTCAGCCCCAGCATTTT. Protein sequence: CASSPTGYRQPQHF.